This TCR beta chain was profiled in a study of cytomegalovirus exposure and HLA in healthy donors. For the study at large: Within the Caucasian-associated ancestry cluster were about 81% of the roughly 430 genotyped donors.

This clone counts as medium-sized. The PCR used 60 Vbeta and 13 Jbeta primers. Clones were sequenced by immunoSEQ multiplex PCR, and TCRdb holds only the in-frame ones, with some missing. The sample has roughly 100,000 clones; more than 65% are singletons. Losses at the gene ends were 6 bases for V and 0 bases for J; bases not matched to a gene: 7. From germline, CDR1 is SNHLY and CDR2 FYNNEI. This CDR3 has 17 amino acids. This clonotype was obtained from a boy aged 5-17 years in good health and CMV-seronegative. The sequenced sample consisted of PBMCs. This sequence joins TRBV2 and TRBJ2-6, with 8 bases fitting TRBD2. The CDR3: CASSLTSGFSGANVLTF. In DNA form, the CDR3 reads TGTGCCAGCAGCCTCACTAGCGGATTCTCTGGGGCCAACGTCCTGACTTTC.